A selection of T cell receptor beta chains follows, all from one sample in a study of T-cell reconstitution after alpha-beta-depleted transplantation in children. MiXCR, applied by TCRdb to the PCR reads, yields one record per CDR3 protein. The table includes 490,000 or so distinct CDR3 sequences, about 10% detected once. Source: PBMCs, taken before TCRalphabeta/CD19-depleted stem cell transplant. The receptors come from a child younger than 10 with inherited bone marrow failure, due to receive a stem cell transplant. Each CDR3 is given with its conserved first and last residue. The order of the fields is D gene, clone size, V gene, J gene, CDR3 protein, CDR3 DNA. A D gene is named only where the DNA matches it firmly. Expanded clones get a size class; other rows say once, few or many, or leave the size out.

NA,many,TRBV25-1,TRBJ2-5,CASTSGEQETQYF,TGTGCCAGCACCTCGGGGGAGCAAGAGACCCAGTACTTC
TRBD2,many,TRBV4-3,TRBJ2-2,CASSQLAGGEELFF,TGCGCCAGCAGCCAGCTAGCGGGAGGGGAGGAGCTGTTTTTT
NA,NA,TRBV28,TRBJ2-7,CASSFWRSEQYF,TGTGCCAGCAGTTTCTGGCGGTCCGAGCAGTACTTC
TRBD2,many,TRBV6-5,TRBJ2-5,CASSYQREGLRETQYF,TGTGCCAGCAGTTACCAGCGGGAGGGCCTCAGAGAGACCCAGTACTTC
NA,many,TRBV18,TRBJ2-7,CASSQERTFYEQYF,TGTGCCAGCTCACAGGAGCGAACCTTCTACGAGCAGTACTTC
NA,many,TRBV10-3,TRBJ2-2,CAISDAPRGELFF,TGTGCCATCAGTGATGCCCCGAGAGGGGAGCTGTTTTTT
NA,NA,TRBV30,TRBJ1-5,CAWSPEGVGNQPQHF,TGTGCCTGGAGTCCGGAGGGTGTTGGCAATCAGCCCCAGCATTTT
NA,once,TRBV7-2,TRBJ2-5,CASSPVGSQETQYF,TGTGCCAGCAGCCCCGTGGGGAGTCAAGAGACCCAGTACTTC
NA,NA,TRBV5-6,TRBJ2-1,CASSFVGLGHYNEQFF,TGTGCCAGCAGCTTTGTGGGACTCGGGCACTACAATGAGCAGTTCTTC
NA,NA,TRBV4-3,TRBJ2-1,CASSRYLASVYNEQFF,TGCGCCAGCAGCCGTTACCTGGCTAGCGTGTACAATGAGCAGTTCTTC
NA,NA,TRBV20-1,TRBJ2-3,CSARDPTPEGRDTQYF,TGCAGTGCCAGAGACCCCACGCCGGAGGGCAGGGATACGCAGTATTTT
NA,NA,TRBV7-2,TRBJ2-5,CATEGWKETQYF,TGTGCCACGGAGGGTTGGAAAGAGACCCAGTACTTC
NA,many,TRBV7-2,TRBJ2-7,CASSLGTQTYEQYF,TGTGCCAGCAGCTTGGGGACTCAGACCTACGAGCAGTACTTC
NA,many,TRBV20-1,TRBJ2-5,CSAPAASETSQYF,TGCAGTGCGCCCGCGGCTAGTGAGACCTCCCAGTACTTC
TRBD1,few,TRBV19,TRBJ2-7,CASGTDSGPYEQYF,TGTGCCAGTGGGACAGACTCTGGGCCTTACGAGCAGTACTTC
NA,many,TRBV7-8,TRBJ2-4,CASSLMGLAKNIQYF,TGTGCCAGCAGCTTAATGGGTCTAGCCAAAAACATTCAGTACTTC
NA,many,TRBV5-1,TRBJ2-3,CASSTAGRFGDTQYF,TGCGCCAGCAGTACGGCGGGTCGATTTGGAGATACGCAGTATTTT
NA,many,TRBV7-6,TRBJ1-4,CASSPTREKLFF,TGTGCCAGCAGCCCCACTCGTGAAAAACTGTTTTTT
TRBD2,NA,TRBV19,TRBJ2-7,CASKVKRDSYEQYF,TGTGCCAGTAAAGTAAAGCGGGATTCCTACGAGCAGTACTTC
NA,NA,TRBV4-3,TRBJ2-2,CASSQEGNLNTGELFF,TGCGCCAGCAGCCAAGAGGGAAACCTAAACACCGGGGAGCTGTTTTTT
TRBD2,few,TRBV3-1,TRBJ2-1,CASSQDLGTSVGNEQFF,TGTGCCAGCAGCCAAGATCTGGGGACTAGCGTCGGCAATGAGCAGTTCTTC
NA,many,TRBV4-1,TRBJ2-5,CASRDRLQETQYF,TGCGCCAGCAGGGATAGGCTCCAAGAGACCCAGTACTTC
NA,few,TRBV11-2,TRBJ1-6,CASSSRRTDNSPLHF,TGTGCCAGCAGCTCGCGGAGAACAGATAATTCACCCCTCCACTTT
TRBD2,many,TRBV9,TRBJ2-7,CASSVGGSLYEQYF,TGTGCCAGCAGCGTAGGCGGGAGCCTCTACGAGCAGTACTTC
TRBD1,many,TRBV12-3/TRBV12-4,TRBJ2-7,CASSLRGETGKDEQYF,TGTGCCAGCAGTCTCAGAGGGGAGACAGGGAAGGACGAGCAGTACTTC
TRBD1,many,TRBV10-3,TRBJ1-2,CAISGIQGKPGAYGYTF,TGTGCCATCAGTGGTATACAGGGGAAGCCCGGTGCCTATGGCTACACCTTC
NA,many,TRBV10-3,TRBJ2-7,CAITPDGYEQYF,TGTGCCATCACCCCGGATGGATACGAGCAGTACTTC
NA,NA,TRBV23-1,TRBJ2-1,CASSDYRSYNEQFF,TGCGCCAGCAGTGACTACCGCTCCTACAATGAGCAGTTCTTC
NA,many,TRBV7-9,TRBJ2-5,CASSLGSRGETQYF,TGTGCCAGCAGCTTAGGATCCAGGGGCGAGACCCAGTACTTC
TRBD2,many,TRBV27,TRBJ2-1,CASSPSWAGAGIEQFF,TGTGCCAGCAGTCCGTCTTGGGCGGGAGCTGGGATTGAGCAGTTCTTC
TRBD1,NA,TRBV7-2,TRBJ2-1,CASAFGTGYYNEQFF,TGTGCCAGCGCATTCGGGACAGGGTACTACAATGAGCAGTTCTTC
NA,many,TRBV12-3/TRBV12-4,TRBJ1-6,CASSFDRGLVDSPLHF,TGTGCCAGCAGTTTTGATCGGGGGCTCGTAGATTCACCCCTCCACTTT
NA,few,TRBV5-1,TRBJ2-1,CASSAVPYNEQFF,TGCGCCAGCAGCGCGGTCCCCTACAATGAGCAGTTCTTC
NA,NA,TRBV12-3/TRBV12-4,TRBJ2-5,CASSGAQGGETQYF,TGTGCCAGCAGCGGCGCTCAGGGGGGAGAGACCCAGTACTTC
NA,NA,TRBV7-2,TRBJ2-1,CASSYHVEQFF,TGTGCCAGCAGCTACCACGTAGAGCAGTTCTTC
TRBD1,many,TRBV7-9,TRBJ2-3,CASSPQWGQRPTDTQYF,TGTGCCAGCAGCCCCCAGTGGGGACAGAGACCCACAGATACGCAGTATTTT
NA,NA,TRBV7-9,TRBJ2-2,CASSQATGSTNTGELFF,TGTGCCAGCAGTCAAGCGACAGGCTCTACGAACACCGGGGAGCTGTTTTTT
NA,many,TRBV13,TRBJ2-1,CASSTPIYRKQFF,TGTGCCAGCAGCACCCCAATATACAGGAAGCAGTTCTTC
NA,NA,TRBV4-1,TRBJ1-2,CASSQDRSGEGNYGYTF,TGCGCCAGCAGCCAAGATCGTTCAGGGGAGGGGAACTATGGCTACACCTTC
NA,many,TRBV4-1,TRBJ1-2,CASSQQQGLYGYTF,TGCGCCAGCAGCCAACAGCAGGGTCTTTATGGCTACACCTTC
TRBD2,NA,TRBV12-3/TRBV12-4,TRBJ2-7,CASSLSSGPSYEQYF,TGTGCCAGCAGTTTATCTAGCGGCCCTTCCTACGAGCAGTACTTC
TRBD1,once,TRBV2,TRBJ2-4,CASRGQGVNIQYF,TGTGCCAGCAGGGGACAGGGAGTGAACATTCAGTACTTC
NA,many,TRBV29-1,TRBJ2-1,CSVEGSNEQFF,TGCAGCGTTGAGGGTAGTAATGAGCAGTTCTTC
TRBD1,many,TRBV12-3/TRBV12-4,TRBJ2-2,CATKDRDREDGELFF,TGTGCCACGAAAGACCGGGACAGGGAGGATGGGGAGCTGTTTTTT
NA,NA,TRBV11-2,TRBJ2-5,CASSLSLGLQGTQYF,TGTGCCAGCAGCTTAAGTCTTGGACTCCAAGGGACCCAGTACTTC